The entry that follows covers one T cell receptor beta chain sequence. No cognate antigen has been identified for it. No base quality values were provided; no much bigger clone lies one nucleotide off. The germline V gene yields MGHRA for CDR1 and YSYEKL for CDR2. The trim is 3 bases for V and 5 bases for J, with a gap of 21 bases between the germline ends. Taken from cysteine to phenylalanine, the CDR3 has 17 residues. The only DNA kept is the CDR3, 51 bases in frame from the first base. Libraries of naive CD8 T cells were built from anywhere between about 18,000 and 1,000,000 sorted cells, with 10%, 30% or 50% of the purified RNA used. Naive CD8 T cells, defined as CD8+CD4-CCR7+CD45RA+, were FACS-sorted into RLT Plus buffer on a BD FACSAria II. To test detection sensitivity, Jurkat RNA equivalent to more than 8 TCR copies was spiked into samples of about 18,000-1,000,000 naive CD8 T cells. Enrichment of CD8 T cells was performed with RosetteSep CD8+ T Cell Enrichment Cocktail and Ficoll-Paque, after which ACK red cell lysis was carried out.

The data derive from a study of molecular identifiers for immune sequencing clone quantification (dated by TCRdb to the late 2010s). Regarding the complete study: In a replicate experiment, RNA from about 19,000 or 110,000 naive CD8 T cells was split into five aliquots, four of which were sequenced. This methods study benchmarked molecular-identifier clustering-based TCR repertoire sequencing (MIDCIRS) and TCR RNA copy counting, using CD8 T cells to do so. The investigation overall reported the following: Clones above 20 RNA copies held over 97% of molecules in CMV-specific effector cells but under 1% in naive cells. Approximately 2.7 recovered TCR RNA copies per cell were obtained by modeling, versus roughly 10 by digital PCR, implying a capture efficiency of 30% to 35%. Spiked-in Jurkat TCR RNA equivalent to a single cell was reported to be detectable even among 850,000 to 1,000,000 naive CD8 T cells. Highly expanded clone sizes could be underestimated because identical TCR molecules may share a barcode. The naive libraries included spiked-in Jurkat TCR RNA (about ten copies' worth), and this Jurkat TCR RNA is not part of the donor repertoire. When barcode sub-clustering was omitted, TCR diversity was inflated by chimeric consensus sequences, with chimeras reaching as high as 47%.

The library was produced with PCR. Sequencing was performed on a NextSeq 500. Preparation of bulk TCR libraries followed a previously described approach, with the TCR primers listed in Table S5. Total RNA was purified with the Qiagen AllPrep DNA/RNA kit. Reads from multiple sequencing runs of the same library were pooled before analysis. The published analysis was carried out like this. Reads were retained only if an exact TCR constant sequence was present, and the retained reads were trimmed to 150 nt and grouped according to their 12-nt molecular barcodes. Reads in each barcode group were sub-clustered using a 15% Levenshtein threshold, and a quality-weighted consensus sequence was built for each RNA molecule. Non-functional sequences were filtered out, along with any lower-count sequence sitting one edit away from another sequence. Based on fitting two negative binomial distributions, any barcode sub-cluster with under 20% of the maximum read count was discarded. TCRdb cleaned the public reads at Q25 with fastp, built clones with MiXCR and kept in-frame beta chains. For every CDR3 protein sequence, its rows merge into one entry that carries the most common genes and DNA. V and J calls and clone size were set by TCRdb, not the authors. The sample has approximately 590,000 distinct CDR3 sequences on record, over 25% of them singletons. 0.7% to 0.95% of the sample is taken by the ten largest.

This TCR was sampled from a human donor in good health. Some libraries in this study had Jurkat cell RNA spiked in. The V gene is TRBV4-1 and the J gene is TRBJ2-3; the D gene cannot be resolved beyond TRBD1 or TRBD2, each matching 5 bases. Source material: naive CD8+ T cells from blood, with Jurkat cell RNA spiked in. The cell subset or site label here, explained by the study, means: FACS-sorted CD8+CD4-CCR7+CD45RA+ naive T cells. The DNA sequence is given as TGCGCCAGCAGCCACGGTGGGGCGGGCCTCCGACAAGATACGCAGTATTTT. Its protein product is CASSHGGAGLRQDTQYF.